The T cell receptor (beta chain) described here comes from a study of blood T cell repertoires in COVID-19. About the research overall: COVID-19 samples from acute and convalescent phases originated in the United States, Italy and Spain.

CDR1 and CDR2 from the germline V gene are SEHNR and FQNEAQ (reference sequence). CDR3 length equals 13 residues. V was pared by 6 bases and J by 4 bases, with 12 bases between. Only in-frame clones appear in the TCRdb table, and some are missing; sequencing was by immunoSEQ multiplex PCR. The sample records roughly 280,000 clones, approximately 86% being singletons. This chain connects TRBV7-9 to TRBJ2-5; D not certain. The receptor was isolated from a man aged 18-30 years with active or convalescent COVID-19. Sequenced material: peripheral blood. The CDR3 nucleotides read TGTGCCAGCAGGGAGAGCCGAGGAGAGACCCAGTACTTC. Its protein product is CASRESRGETQYF.